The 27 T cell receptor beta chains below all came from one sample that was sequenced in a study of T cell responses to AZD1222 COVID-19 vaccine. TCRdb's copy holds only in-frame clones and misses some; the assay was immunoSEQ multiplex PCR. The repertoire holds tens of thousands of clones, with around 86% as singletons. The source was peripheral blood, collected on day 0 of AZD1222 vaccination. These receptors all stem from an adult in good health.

CDR3 sequence (DNA): TGTGCCAGCACCCCCGGCCCCCAAGAGACCCAGTACTTC. Translation: CASTPGPQETQYF. This chain uses TRBV11-2 with TRBJ2-5, with D uncertain. Per germline, CDR1 SGHAT and CDR2 FQNNGV. V was cut by 7 bases and J by 1 base, with 10 bases left in between. This CDR3 region has 13 residues. Combining the CDR3 with reference TRBV11-2 and TRBJ2-5 gives the whole variable domain EAGVAQSPRYKIIEKRQSVAFWCNPISGHATLYWYQQILGQGPKLLIQFQNNGVVDDSQLPKDRFSAERLKGVDSTLKIQPAKLEDSAVYLCASTPGPQETQYFGPGTRLLVL.

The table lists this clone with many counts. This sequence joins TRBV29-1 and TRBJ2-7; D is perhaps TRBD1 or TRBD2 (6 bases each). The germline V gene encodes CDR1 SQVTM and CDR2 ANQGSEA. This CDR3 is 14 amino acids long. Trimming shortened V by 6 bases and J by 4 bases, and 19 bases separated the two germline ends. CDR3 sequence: CSVRDSGGGYEQYF. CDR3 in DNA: TGCAGCGTCCGAGATAGCGGAGGGGGTTACGAGCAGTACTTC.

The CDR3 protein is CASSERTPGVGETQYF. The CDR3 bases are TGTGCCAGCAGCGAACGCACTCCGGGGGTCGGGGAGACCCAGTACTTC. V is TRBV7-6 and J is TRBJ2-5; a weak D match, TRBD2 (6 bases). The CDR3 length is 16 residues. V dropped 5 bases and J dropped 5 bases, with 21 bases sitting between them. Germline V lookup: CDR1 SGHVS, CDR2 FNYEAQ.

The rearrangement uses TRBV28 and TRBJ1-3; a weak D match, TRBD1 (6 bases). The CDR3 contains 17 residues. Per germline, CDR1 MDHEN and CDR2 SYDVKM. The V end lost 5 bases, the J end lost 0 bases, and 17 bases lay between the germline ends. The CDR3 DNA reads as TGTGCCAGCAGTGGGGGCGGCTTGCGCTACTCTGGAAACACCATATATTTT. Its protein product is CASSGGGLRYSGNTIYF. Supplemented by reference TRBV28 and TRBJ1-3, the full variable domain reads DVKVTQSSRYLVKRTGEKVFLECVQDMDHENMFWYRQDPGLGLRLIYFSYDVKMKEKGDIPEGYSVSREKKERFSLILESASTNQTSMYLCASSGGGLRYSGNTIYFGEGSWLTVV.

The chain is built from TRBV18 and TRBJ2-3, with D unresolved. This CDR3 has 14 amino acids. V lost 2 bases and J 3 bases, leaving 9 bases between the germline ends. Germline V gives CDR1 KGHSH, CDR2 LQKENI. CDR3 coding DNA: TGTGCCAGCTCACCAGGTACGAGGACAGATACGCAGTATTTT. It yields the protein CASSPGTRTDTQYF.

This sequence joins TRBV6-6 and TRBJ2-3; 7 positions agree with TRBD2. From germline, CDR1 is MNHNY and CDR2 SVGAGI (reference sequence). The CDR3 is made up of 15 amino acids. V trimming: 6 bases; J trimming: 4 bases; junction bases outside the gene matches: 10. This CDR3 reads CASSLGGGWADTQYF. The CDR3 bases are TGTGCCAGCAGCCTTGGGGGAGGGTGGGCAGATACGCAGTATTTT.

CDR3 nucleotides: TGTGCCAGCAGCTTTACAGGGGTGCAGGGCTACACCTTC. Its protein product is CASSFTGVQGYTF. The chain is built from TRBV7-9 and TRBJ1-2; 7 bases fit TRBD1. This CDR3 is 13 amino acids long. Germline loops: CDR1 SEHNR, CDR2 FQNEAQ (reference sequence). V lost 3 bases and J lost 8; bases outside the gene matches: 6. The full variable domain, its missing parts supplied by reference TRBV7-9 and TRBJ1-2, is DTGVSQNPRHKITKRGQNVTFRCDPISEHNRLYWYRQTLGQGPEFLTYFQNEAQLEKSRLLSDRFSAERPKGSFSTLEIQRTEQGDSAMYLCASSFTGVQGYTFGSGTRLTVV.

DNA of the CDR3: TGTGCCAGCAGTTCCAGCTCAGGGGGCGTCGACGAGCAGTACTTC. This codes for CASSSSSGGVDEQYF. The rearrangement links TRBV11-2 to TRBJ2-7; TRBD1 aligns across 8 bases. The CDR3 has 15 residues. V gave up 6 bases and J gave up 5 bases; unmatched junction bases: 12. Germline assignment: CDR1 SGHAT and CDR2 FQNNGV.

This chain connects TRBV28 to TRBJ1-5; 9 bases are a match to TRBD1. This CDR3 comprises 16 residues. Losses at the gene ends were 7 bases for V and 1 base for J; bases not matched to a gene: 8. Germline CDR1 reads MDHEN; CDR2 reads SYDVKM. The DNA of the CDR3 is TGTGCCAGCACCCTACAGGGGGCGCCGAGCAATCAGCCCCAGCATTTT. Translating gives CASTLQGAPSNQPQHF. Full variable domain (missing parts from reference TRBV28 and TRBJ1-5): DVKVTQSSRYLVKRTGEKVFLECVQDMDHENMFWYRQDPGLGLRLIYFSYDVKMKEKGDIPEGYSVSREKKERFSLILESASTNQTSMYLCASTLQGAPSNQPQHFGDGTRLSIL.

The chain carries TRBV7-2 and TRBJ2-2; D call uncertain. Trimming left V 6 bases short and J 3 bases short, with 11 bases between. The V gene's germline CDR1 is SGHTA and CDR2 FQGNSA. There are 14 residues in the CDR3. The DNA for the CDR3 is TGTGCCAGCAGGCGCGCAGGTGACACCGGGGAGCTGTTTTTT. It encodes CASRRAGDTGELFF.

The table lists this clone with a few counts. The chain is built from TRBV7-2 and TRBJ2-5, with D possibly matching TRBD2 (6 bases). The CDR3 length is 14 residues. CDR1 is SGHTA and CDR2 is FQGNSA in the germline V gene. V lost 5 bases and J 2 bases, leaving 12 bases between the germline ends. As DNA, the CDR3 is TGTGCCAGCAGCCCCGCGGGGTTACAAGAGACCCAGTACTTC. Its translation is CASSPAGLQETQYF.

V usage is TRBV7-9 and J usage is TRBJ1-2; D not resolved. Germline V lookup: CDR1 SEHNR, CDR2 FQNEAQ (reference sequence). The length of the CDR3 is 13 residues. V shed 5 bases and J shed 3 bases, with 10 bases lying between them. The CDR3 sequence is CASSTDWDYGYTF. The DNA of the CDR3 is TGTGCCAGCAGCACGGACTGGGACTATGGCTACACCTTC.

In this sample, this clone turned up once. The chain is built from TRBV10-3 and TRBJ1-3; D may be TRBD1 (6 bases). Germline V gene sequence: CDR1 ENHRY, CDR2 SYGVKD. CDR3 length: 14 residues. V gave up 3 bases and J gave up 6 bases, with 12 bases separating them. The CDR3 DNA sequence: TGTGCCATCAGTGATCAGGGGAGTCAAAACACCATATATTTT. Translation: CAISDQGSQNTIYF.

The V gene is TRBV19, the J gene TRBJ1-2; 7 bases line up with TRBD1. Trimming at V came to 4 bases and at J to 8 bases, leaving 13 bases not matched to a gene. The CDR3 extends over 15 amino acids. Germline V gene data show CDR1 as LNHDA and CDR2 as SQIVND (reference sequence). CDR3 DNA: TGTGCCAGTAGTAGTCGAGCAACAGGGGAAAAAGGCTACACCTTC. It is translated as CASSSRATGEKGYTF.

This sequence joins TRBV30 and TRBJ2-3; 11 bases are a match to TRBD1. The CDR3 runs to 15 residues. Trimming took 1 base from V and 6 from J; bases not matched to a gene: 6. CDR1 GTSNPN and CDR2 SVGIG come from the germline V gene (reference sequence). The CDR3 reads CAWSEGQGAFDTQYF. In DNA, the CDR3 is TGTGCCTGGAGTGAAGGACAGGGGGCATTTGATACGCAGTATTTT.

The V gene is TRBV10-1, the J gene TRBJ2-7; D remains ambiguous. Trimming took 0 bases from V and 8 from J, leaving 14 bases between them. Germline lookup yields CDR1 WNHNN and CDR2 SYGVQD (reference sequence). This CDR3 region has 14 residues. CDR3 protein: CASSESILQDQQYF. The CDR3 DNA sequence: TGCGCCAGCAGTGAGTCGATCCTCCAGGACCAGCAGTACTTC.

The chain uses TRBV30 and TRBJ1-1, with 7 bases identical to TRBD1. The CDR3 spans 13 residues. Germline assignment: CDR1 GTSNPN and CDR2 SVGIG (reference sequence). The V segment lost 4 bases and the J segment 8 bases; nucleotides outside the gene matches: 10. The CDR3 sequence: CAWNGQALTEAFF. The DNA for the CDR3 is TGTGCCTGGAACGGACAGGCCCTGACCGAAGCTTTCTTT.

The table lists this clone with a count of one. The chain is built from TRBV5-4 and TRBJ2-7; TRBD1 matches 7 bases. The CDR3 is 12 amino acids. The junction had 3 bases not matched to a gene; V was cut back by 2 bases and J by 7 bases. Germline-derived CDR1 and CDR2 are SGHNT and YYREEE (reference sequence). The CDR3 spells CASSFTGEEQYF. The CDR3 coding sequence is TGTGCCAGCAGCTTTACAGGGGAGGAGCAGTACTTC.

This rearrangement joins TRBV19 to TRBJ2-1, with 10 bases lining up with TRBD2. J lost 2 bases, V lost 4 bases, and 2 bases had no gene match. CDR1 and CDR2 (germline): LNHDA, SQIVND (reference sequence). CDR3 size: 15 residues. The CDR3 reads CASSNLAGAYNEQFF. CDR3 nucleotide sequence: TGTGCCAGTAGTAATCTAGCGGGAGCCTACAATGAGCAGTTCTTC.

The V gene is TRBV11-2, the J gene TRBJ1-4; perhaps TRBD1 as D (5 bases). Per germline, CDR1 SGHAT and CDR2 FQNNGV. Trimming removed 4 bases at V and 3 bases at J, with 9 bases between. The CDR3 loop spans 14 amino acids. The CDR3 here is CASSWGSSNEKLFF. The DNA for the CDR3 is TGTGCCAGCAGCTGGGGGAGTTCTAATGAAAAACTGTTTTTT.

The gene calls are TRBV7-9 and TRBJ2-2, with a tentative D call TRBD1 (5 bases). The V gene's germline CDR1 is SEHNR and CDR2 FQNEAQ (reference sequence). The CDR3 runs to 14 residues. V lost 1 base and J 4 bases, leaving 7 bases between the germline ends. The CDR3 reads CASSLGRATGELFF. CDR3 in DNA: TGTGCCAGCAGCTTAGGCAGGGCCACCGGGGAGCTGTTTTTT.

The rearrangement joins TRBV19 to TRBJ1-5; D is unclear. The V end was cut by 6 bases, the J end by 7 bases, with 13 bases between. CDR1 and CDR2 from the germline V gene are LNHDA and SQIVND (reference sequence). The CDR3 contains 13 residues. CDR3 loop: CASRRQVDQPQHF. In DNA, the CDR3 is TGTGCCAGTAGACGGCAGGTCGACCAGCCCCAGCATTTT.

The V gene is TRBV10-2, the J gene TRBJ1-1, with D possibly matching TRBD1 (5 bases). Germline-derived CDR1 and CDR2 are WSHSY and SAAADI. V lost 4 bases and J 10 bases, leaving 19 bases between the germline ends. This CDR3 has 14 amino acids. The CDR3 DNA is TGCGCCAGCAGTGGAGACAGAAATCAAGTCGGAGCTTTCTTT. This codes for CASSGDRNQVGAFF.

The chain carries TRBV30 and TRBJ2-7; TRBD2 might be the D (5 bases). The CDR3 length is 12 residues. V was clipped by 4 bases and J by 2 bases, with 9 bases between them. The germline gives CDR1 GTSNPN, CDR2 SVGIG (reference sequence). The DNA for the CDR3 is TGTGCCTGGAACGCGGGTACCTACGAGCAGTACTTC. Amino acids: CAWNAGTYEQYF.

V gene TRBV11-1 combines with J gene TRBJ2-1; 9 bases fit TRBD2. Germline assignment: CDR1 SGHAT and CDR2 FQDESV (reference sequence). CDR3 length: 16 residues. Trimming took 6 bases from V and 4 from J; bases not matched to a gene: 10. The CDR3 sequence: CASSFLSGSSYNEQFF. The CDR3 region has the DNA TGTGCCAGCAGTTTCCTTAGCGGGAGTAGTTACAATGAGCAGTTCTTC.

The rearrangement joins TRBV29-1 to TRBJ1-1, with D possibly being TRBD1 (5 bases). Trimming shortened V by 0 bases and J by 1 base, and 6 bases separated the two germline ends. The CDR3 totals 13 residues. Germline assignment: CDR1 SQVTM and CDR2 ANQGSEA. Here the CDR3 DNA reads TGCAGCGTTGAAGAGGGGGGGAACACTGAAGCTTTCTTT. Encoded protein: CSVEEGGNTEAFF.

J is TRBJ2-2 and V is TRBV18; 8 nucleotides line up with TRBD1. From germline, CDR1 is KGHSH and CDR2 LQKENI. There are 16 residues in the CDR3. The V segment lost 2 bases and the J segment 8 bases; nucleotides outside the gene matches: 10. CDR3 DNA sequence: TGTGCCAGCTCACCATGGGGGACAGGTCCTGAAGGGGAGCTGTTTTTT. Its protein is CASSPWGTGPEGELFF.